This T cell receptor beta chain was sequenced in a study of cytomegalovirus exposure and HLA in healthy donors. Study overall: It was reported in a later analysis that the roughly 120 validation repertoires used the same platform as the approximately 690 first-cohort repertoires.

The repertoire was sequenced with immunoSEQ multiplex PCR; TCRdb's copy has only in-frame clones and lacks some. The sample gives about 280,000 clones, around 85% of which show up once; more than 0.8% is in the top ten. Study-level points and caveats: A later analysis found first-cohort TCR clusters tended to co-occur in the 90 to 150 validation repertoires. The authors listed 150 to 200 TCR beta chains as cytomegalovirus-associated. Specific recognition of CMV antigens was confirmed in vitro for a few chains (all CMV-associated).

Per the germline V gene, CDR1 is KGHSH and CDR2 is LQKENI. The CDR3 covers 13 residues. V shed 6 bases and J shed 8 bases, with 16 bases lying between them. Details on this clone: The antigen remains undetermined.

This receptor was obtained from a woman in her late teens or twenties in good health and CMV-seronegative. The sequenced material came from PBMCs. The chain is built from TRBV18 and TRBJ1-2; possibly TRBD1 for D (6 bases). The CDR3 loop is CASSPTGREGYTF. CDR3 DNA: TGTGCCAGCTCGCCCACAGGGAGGGAAGGCTACACCTTC.